This TCR beta chain emerged from a study of blood T cells in healthy people across ages. Findings and caveats of the study: Donor CMV status was unknown, possibly confounding expanded clonotype changes.

A second PCR of roughly 6 to 12 cycles used a sample-barcoded 5' primer and a J-beta primer mix. TCRdb recomputed calls from the 5' RACE reads with MiXCR, one row per CDR3 protein. The top ten hold 8.5% to 9.5% of the sample, which has over 450,000 distinct CDR3 sequences, 24% seen once. The CDR3 is made up of 14 amino acids. CDR1 is DFQATT, CDR2 SNEGSKA, per germline (reference sequence). V was clipped by 3 bases and J by 2 bases, with 11 bases between them. Researchers collected roughly 10 milliliters of peripheral blood from every single donor. On this clonotype: No antigen is known for it.

These data are also associated with another study on T cells of mothers and their children.

Sequenced material: blood. The chain joins TRBV20-1 to TRBJ1-5; D uncertain. This TCR was sampled from a boy aged 10-17 years in good health. CDR3 in amino acids: CSARGPVGNQPQHF. The CDR3 nucleotides are TGCAGTGCTAGGGGTCCTGTGGGCAATCAGCCCCAGCATTTT.